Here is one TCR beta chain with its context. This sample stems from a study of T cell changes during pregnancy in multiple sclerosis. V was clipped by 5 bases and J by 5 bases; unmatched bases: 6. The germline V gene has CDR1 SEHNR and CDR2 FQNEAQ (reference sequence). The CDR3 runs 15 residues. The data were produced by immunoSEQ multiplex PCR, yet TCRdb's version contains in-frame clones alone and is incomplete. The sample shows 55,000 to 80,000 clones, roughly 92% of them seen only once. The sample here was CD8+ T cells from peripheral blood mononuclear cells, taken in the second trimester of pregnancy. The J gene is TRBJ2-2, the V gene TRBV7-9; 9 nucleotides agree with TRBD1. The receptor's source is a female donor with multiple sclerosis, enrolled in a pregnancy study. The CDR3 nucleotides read TGTGCCAGCAGCGGACAGGGGACTGATACCGGGGAGCTGTTTTTT. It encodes CASSGQGTDTGELFF. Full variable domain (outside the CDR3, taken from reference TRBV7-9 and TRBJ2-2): DTGVSQNPRHKITKRGQNVTFRCDPISEHNRLYWYRQTLGQGPEFLTYFQNEAQLEKSRLLSDRFSAERPKGSFSTLEIQRTEQGDSAMYLCASSGQGTDTGELFFGEGSRLTVL.